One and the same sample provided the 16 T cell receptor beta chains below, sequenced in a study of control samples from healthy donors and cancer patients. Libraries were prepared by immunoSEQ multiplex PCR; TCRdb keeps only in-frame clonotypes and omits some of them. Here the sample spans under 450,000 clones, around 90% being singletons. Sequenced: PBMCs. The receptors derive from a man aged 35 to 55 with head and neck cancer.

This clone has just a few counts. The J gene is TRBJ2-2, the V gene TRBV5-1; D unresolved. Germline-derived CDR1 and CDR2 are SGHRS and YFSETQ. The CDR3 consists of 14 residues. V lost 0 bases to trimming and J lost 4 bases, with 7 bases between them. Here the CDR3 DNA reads TGCGCCAGCAGCTTGGAAGAAGGCACCGGGGAGCTGTTTTTT. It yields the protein CASSLEEGTGELFF. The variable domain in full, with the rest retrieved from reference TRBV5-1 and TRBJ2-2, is KAGVTQTPRYLIKTRGQQVTLSCSPISGHRSVSWYQQTPGQGLQFLFEYFSETQRNKGNFPGRFSGRQFSNSRSEMNVSTLELGDSALYLCASSLEEGTGELFFGEGSRLTVL.

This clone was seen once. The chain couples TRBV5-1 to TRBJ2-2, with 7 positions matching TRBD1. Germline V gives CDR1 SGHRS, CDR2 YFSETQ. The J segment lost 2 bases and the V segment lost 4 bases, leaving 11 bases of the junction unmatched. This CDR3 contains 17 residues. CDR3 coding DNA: TGCGCCAGCAGCCCGCCCATCTGGGACAGTAACACCGGGGAGCTGTTTTTT. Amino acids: CASSPPIWDSNTGELFF.

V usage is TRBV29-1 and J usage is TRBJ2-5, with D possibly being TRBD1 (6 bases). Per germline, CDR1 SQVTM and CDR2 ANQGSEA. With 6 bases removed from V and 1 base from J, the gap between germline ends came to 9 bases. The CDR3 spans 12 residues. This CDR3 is CSVNRVQETQYF. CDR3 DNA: TGCAGCGTGAACAGGGTCCAAGAGACCCAGTACTTC.

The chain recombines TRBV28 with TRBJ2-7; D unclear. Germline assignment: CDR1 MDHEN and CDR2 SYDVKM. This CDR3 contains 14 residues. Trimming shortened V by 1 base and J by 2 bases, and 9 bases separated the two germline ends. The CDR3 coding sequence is TGTGCCAGCAGTTTATTGGACGTAACCTACGAGCAGTACTTC. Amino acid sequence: CASSLLDVTYEQYF. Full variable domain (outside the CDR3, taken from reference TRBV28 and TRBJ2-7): DVKVTQSSRYLVKRTGEKVFLECVQDMDHENMFWYRQDPGLGLRLIYFSYDVKMKEKGDIPEGYSVSREKKERFSLILESASTNQTSMYLCASSLLDVTYEQYFGPGTRLTVT.

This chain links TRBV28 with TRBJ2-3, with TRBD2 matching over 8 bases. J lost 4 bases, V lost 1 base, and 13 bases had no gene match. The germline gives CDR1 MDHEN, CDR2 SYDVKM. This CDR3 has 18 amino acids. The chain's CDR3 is CASSLSPGLGTLADTQYF. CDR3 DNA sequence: TGTGCCAGCAGTTTATCCCCGGGACTAGGAACTCTCGCAGATACGCAGTATTTT.

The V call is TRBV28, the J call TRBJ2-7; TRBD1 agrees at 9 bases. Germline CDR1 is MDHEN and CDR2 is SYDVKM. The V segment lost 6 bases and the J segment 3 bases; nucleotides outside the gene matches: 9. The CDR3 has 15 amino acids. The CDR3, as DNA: TGTGCCAGCAGAACTCCGGGACAGGGAGTCTACGAGCAGTACTTC. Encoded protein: CASRTPGQGVYEQYF.

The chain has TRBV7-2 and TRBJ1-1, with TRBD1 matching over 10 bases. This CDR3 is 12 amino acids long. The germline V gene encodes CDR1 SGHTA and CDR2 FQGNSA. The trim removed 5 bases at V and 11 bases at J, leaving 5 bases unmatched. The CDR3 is CASSRDRGHAFF. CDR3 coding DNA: TGTGCCAGCAGCCGAGACAGGGGGCACGCTTTCTTT.

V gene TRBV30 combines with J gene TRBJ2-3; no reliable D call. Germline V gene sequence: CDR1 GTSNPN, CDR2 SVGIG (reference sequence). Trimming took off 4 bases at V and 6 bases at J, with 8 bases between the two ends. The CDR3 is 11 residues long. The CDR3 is CAWKASDTQYF. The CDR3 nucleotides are TGTGCCTGGAAAGCGTCTGATACGCAGTATTTT.

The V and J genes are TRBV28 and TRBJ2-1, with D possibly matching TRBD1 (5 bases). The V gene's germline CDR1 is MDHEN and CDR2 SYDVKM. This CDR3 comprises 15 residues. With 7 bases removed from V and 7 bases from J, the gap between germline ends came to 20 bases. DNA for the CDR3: TGTGCCAGCACCTACGGGCAGGGCGAAGGGAATGAGCAGTTCTTC. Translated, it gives CASTYGQGEGNEQFF. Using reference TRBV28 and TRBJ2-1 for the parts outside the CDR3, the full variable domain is DVKVTQSSRYLVKRTGEKVFLECVQDMDHENMFWYRQDPGLGLRLIYFSYDVKMKEKGDIPEGYSVSREKKERFSLILESASTNQTSMYLCASTYGQGEGNEQFFGPGTRLTVL.

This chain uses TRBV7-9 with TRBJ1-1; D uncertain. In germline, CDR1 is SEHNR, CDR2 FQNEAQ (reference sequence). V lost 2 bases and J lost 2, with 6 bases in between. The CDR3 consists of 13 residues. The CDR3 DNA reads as TGTGCCAGCAGCTTAAACAGAAACACTGAAGCTTTCTTT. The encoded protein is CASSLNRNTEAFF.

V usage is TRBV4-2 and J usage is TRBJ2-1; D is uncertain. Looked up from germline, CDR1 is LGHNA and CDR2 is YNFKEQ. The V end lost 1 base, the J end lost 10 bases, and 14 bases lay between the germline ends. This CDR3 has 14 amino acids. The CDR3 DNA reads TGTGCCAGCAGCCAAGGAGGCGGAGAACGGGAGCAGTTCTTC. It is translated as CASSQGGGEREQFF.

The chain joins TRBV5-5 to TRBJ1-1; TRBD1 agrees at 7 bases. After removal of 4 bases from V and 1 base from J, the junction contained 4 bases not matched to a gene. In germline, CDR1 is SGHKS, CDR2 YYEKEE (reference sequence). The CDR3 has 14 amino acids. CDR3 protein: CASSRQGSNTEAFF. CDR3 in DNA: TGTGCCAGCAGCAGACAGGGTTCGAACACTGAAGCTTTCTTT.

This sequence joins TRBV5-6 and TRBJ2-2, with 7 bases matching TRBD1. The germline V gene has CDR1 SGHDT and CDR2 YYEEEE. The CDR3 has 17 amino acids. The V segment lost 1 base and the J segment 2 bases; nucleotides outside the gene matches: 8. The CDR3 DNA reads TGTGCCAGCAGCTTGTTCCGCACAGGGGATAACACCGGGGAGCTGTTTTTT. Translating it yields CASSLFRTGDNTGELFF.

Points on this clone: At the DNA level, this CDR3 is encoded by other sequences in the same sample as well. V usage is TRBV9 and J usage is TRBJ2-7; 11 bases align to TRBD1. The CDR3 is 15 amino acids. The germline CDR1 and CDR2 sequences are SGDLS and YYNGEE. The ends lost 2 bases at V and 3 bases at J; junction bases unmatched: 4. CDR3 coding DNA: TGTGCCAGCAGCGTGGGAGGGACAGGGGGCTACGAGCAGTACTTC. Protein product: CASSVGGTGGYEQYF.

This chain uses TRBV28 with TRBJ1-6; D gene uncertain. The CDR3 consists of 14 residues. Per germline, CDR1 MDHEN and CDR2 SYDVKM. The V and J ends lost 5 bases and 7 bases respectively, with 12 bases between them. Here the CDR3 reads CASSTNGRNSPLHF. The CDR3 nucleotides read TGTGCCAGCAGTACCAACGGCCGGAATTCACCCCTCCACTTT.

CDR3 sequence: CASSYTGHGSSPLHF. Written as DNA, the CDR3 is TGTGCCAGTAGTTATACAGGGCACGGCAGCTCACCCCTCCACTTT. The chain carries TRBV19 and TRBJ1-6; maybe TRBD1 (6 bases). Trimming took 5 bases from V and 10 from J, leaving 18 bases between them. This CDR3 has 15 amino acids. The germline V gene has CDR1 LNHDA and CDR2 SQIVND (reference sequence).